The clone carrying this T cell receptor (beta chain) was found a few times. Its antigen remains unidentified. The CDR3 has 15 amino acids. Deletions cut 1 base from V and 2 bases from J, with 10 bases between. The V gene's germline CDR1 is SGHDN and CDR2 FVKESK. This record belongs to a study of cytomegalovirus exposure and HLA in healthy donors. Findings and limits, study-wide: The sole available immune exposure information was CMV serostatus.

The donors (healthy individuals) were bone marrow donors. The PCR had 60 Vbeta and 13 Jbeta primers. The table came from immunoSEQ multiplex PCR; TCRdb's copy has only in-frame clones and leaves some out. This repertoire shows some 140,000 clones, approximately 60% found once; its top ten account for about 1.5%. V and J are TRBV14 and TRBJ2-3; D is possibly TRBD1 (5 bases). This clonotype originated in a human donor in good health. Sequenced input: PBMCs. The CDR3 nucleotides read TGTGCCAGCAGCCAAGGAGCAGGGCCCACAGATACGCAGTATTTT. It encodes CASSQGAGPTDTQYF.